Detailed here is one T cell receptor (beta chain). This sample is part of a study of blood T cell repertoires in COVID-19. CDR3 length: 14 residues. With V trimmed by 1 base and J by 10 bases, 8 bases remained unmatched. CDR1 and CDR2 (germline): MNHEY, SVGAGI. Produced via immunoSEQ multiplex PCR; TCRdb's table is partial and in-frame only. The data show approximately 450,000 clones, with 87% seen just once and approximately 2% held by the top ten. This TCR was sampled from a woman aged 18-29 years with acute COVID-19. Specimen: PBMCs or T cells enriched from blood (not recorded which). The genes are TRBV6-5 and TRBJ1-1; 8 bases agree with TRBD1. CDR3 in DNA: TGTGCCAGCAGTTACTACAGGGGGTCTCGAGTAGCTTTCTTT. This encodes CASSYYRGSRVAFF.